The 26 T cell receptor beta chains reported below all come from one sample, sequenced in a study of T cells in Graves' hyperthyroidism and ophthalmopathy. The TCR beta CDR3 regions underwent amplification using RNA transcripts as the source. First-round RT-PCR targeting the TCR CDR3 was performed with the HTBI primer set. Each CDR3 protein is one row after TCRdb ran MiXCR on the multiplex PCR reads. The sample yields around 700,000 distinct CDR3 sequences, roughly a sixth seen once. Sequencing was done on a sample of blood. These receptors were collected from a woman between 50 and 59 years old with Graves' hyperthyroidism that later progressed to Graves' ophthalmopathy.

The chain is built from TRBV4-1 and TRBJ1-5, with D possibly being TRBD1 (5 bases). V shed 2 bases and J shed 3 bases, with 17 bases lying between them. CDR3 size: 17 residues. CDR1 and CDR2 (germline): MGHRA, YSYEKL. The CDR3 coding sequence is TGCGCCAGCAGCCAATCGGAGGATAGGGGATACAATCAGCCCCAGCATTTT. It codes for CASSQSEDRGYNQPQHF.

CDR3 in DNA: TGCGCCAGCAGTCCCTCGGGATCCCCCTCCTACAATGAGCAGTTCTTC. Residues: CASSPSGSPSYNEQFF. The chain is built from TRBV5-1 and TRBJ2-1; the D gene is possibly TRBD2 (5 bases). Germline V lookup: CDR1 SGHRS, CDR2 YFSETQ. The CDR3 loop spans 16 amino acids. Trimming cost V 5 bases and J 0 bases, with 15 bases left between them.

This clonotype was observed at least ten times. In DNA, the CDR3 is TGTGCCAGCAGCCAGAAGGTTATCACTGAAGCTTTCTTT. It is translated as CASSQKVITEAFF. V is TRBV3-1 and J is TRBJ1-1; D is ambiguous. The ends were cut back, 3 bases at V and 4 bases at J, with 9 bases in the middle. The CDR3 is 13 residues long. Germline loops: CDR1 LGHDT, CDR2 YNNKEL (reference sequence).

This clonotype was seen only a few times. This rearrangement joins TRBV6-1 to TRBJ2-2; 9 bases fit TRBD2. V shed 4 bases and J 3 bases; nucleotides not matched to a gene: 9. This CDR3 has 17 residues. The germline V gene has CDR1 MNHNS and CDR2 SASEGT. In nucleotides, the CDR3 is TGTGCCAGCAGTGGTAGTGGCGGGGGGGGCCACACCGGGGAGCTGTTTTTT. It yields the protein CASSGSGGGGHTGELFF.

This clonotype was counted only a few times. The V and J genes are TRBV7-9 and TRBJ1-2; D unresolved. Germline CDR1 is SEHNR and CDR2 is FQNEAQ (reference sequence). The V and J ends lost 6 bases and 7 bases respectively, with 15 bases between them. This CDR3 contains 13 residues. In DNA form, the CDR3 reads TGTGCCAGCAGAGCGGCCTTGGCGAGTGGCTACACCTTC. Encoded protein: CASRAALASGYTF.

The chain employs TRBV12-3 or TRBV12-4 and TRBJ1-1, with a weak D call TRBD1 (6 bases). Trimming took off 5 bases at V and 1 base at J, with 17 bases between the two ends. There are 16 residues in the CDR3. The CDR3 DNA reads as TGTGCCAGCAGTCATTGGAACAGGGAGGGGAACACTGAAGCTTTCTTT. Amino acids: CASSHWNREGNTEAFF.

This clonotype came up a few times. The rearrangement joins TRBV7-9 to TRBJ2-3; D might be TRBD1 (6 bases). The V end was cut by 5 bases, the J end by 3 bases, with 21 bases between. The CDR3 is made up of 17 amino acids. The V gene's germline CDR1 is SEHNR and CDR2 FQNEAQ (reference sequence). The CDR3, as DNA: TGTGCCAGCAGCCCCATCCCGACGTACAGGGATACAGATACGCAGTATTTT. Translated, it gives CASSPIPTYRDTDTQYF.

V usage is TRBV11-3 and J usage is TRBJ2-5; the match to TRBD1 covers 10 bases. CDR3 size: 16 residues. The germline gives CDR1 SGHNT, CDR2 YENEEA. Trimming at V came to 8 bases and at J to 5 bases, leaving 14 bases not matched to a gene. CDR3 protein: CASPSEPGTGDETQYF. In nucleotides, the CDR3 is TGTGCCAGCCCATCCGAACCCGGGACAGGGGACGAGACCCAGTACTTC.

The J gene is TRBJ1-2, the V gene TRBV6-5, with 8 nucleotides matching TRBD1. V trimming: 2 bases; J trimming: 7 bases; junction bases outside the gene matches: 12. Germline V gene sequence: CDR1 MNHEY, CDR2 SVGAGI. The CDR3 extends over 16 amino acids. This CDR3 is CASSYPTGQGKVGYTF. DNA for the CDR3: TGTGCCAGCAGTTACCCTACTGGACAGGGAAAGGTTGGCTACACCTTC.

This clonotype was seen repeatedly, ten times or more. This chain uses TRBV7-9 with TRBJ1-6; TRBD1 aligns across 7 bases. V lost 5 bases to trimming and J lost 5 bases; unmatched junction nucleotides: 6. In germline, CDR1 is SEHNR, CDR2 FQNEAQ (reference sequence). This CDR3 has 15 amino acids. This CDR3 is CASSPSGTDNSPLHF. Here the CDR3 DNA reads TGTGCCAGCAGCCCCAGCGGGACAGATAATTCACCCCTCCACTTT.

The CDR3 bases are TGTGCCAGCAGCCAAGGGCGGGGGGGCCATGTTACGCAGTATTTT. Protein product: CASSQGRGGHVTQYF. This chain links TRBV3-1 with TRBJ2-3, with TRBD2 matching 9 bases. The CDR3 length is 15 residues. Looked up from germline, CDR1 is LGHDT and CDR2 is YNNKEL (reference sequence). Trimming removed 1 base from V and 8 bases from J; junction bases left unmatched: 7.

The rearrangement joins TRBV19 to TRBJ1-2; weak D call: TRBD1 (6 bases). Germline lookup yields CDR1 LNHDA and CDR2 SQIVND (reference sequence). The CDR3 has 16 amino acids. V dropped 2 bases and J dropped 4 bases, with 17 bases sitting between them. The CDR3 DNA sequence: TGTGCCAGTAGTATAACGGGAGGACAGACAAGCTATGGCTACACCTTC. This codes for CASSITGGQTSYGYTF.

This clonotype was detected once. CDR3 sequence reads: CAISNGQTNSPLHF. The DNA of the CDR3 is TGTGCCATCAGTAATGGACAGACCAACTCACCCCTCCACTTT. This rearrangement joins TRBV10-3 to TRBJ1-6; a possible D gene is TRBD1 (6 bases). CDR1 and CDR2 from the germline V gene are ENHRY and SYGVKD. The CDR3 is 14 amino acids. V lost 5 bases, J lost 10 bases, and 15 bases lay in between.

This clonotype came up many times. This rearrangement joins TRBV5-1 to TRBJ2-7; maybe TRBD1 (6 bases). The V gene lost 5 bases and the J gene lost 6 bases, with 12 bases spanning the gap. Germline V gene data show CDR1 as SGHRS and CDR2 as YFSETQ. This CDR3 spans 12 amino acids. CDR3 region: CASSAGTPEQYF. The DNA for the CDR3 is TGCGCCAGCAGTGCCGGGACACCCGAGCAGTACTTC.

The chain is built from TRBV5-1 and TRBJ2-1, with 10 bases identical to TRBD1. Germline-derived CDR1 and CDR2 are SGHRS and YFSETQ. Trimming at V came to 3 bases and at J to 7 bases, leaving 7 bases not matched to a gene. The CDR3 runs 15 residues. CDR3 in DNA: TGCGCCAGCAGCTCGGGACAGGGGATTCAGAATGAGCAGTTCTTC. Translation gives CASSSGQGIQNEQFF.

This clonotype showed up just a few times. The V and J genes are TRBV14 and TRBJ2-3, with D perhaps matching TRBD2 (6 bases). The ends were cut back, 0 bases at V and 0 bases at J, with 7 bases in the middle. The length of the CDR3 is 15 residues. CDR1 is SGHDN and CDR2 is FVKESK in the germline V gene. Here the CDR3 DNA reads TGTGCCAGCAGCCAAGAGGGGGGAAGCACAGATACGCAGTATTTT. This codes for CASSQEGGSTDTQYF.

The chain uses TRBV29-1 and TRBJ1-1; D uncertain. The germline V and J ends were trimmed by 5 bases and 4 bases, with 11 bases remaining between them. This CDR3 is built from 12 residues. Germline V gene data show CDR1 as SQVTM and CDR2 as ANQGSEA. CDR3 region: CSVWARGTEAFF. DNA for the CDR3: TGCAGCGTTTGGGCGCGGGGCACTGAAGCTTTCTTT.

This clonotype has more than one count but fewer than ten. This chain joins TRBV20-1 and TRBJ2-5; tentative D call: TRBD1 (5 bases). V was shortened by 6 bases and J by 5 bases, with 16 bases between the two germline ends. Looked up from germline, CDR1 is DFQATT and CDR2 is SNEGSKA (reference sequence). The CDR3 consists of 13 residues. CDR3 sequence: CSAGQGPLETQYF. For the CDR3, the DNA is TGCAGTGCGGGGCAAGGGCCCCTGGAGACCCAGTACTTC.

This clonotype was counted at least ten times. V is TRBV5-1 and J is TRBJ1-2; 7 bases fit TRBD1. Trimming took 2 bases from V and 6 from J; bases not matched to a gene: 4. The CDR3 has 13 amino acids. Germline CDR1 reads SGHRS; CDR2 reads YFSETQ. The CDR3 is CASSFEGGNGYTF. In nucleotides, the CDR3 is TGCGCCAGCAGCTTTGAAGGGGGCAATGGCTACACCTTC.

The V call is TRBV19, the J call TRBJ1-1; a weak D match, TRBD1 (6 bases). CDR3 length equals 14 residues. Trimming shortened V by 5 bases and J by 6 bases, and 16 bases separated the two germline ends. CDR1 is LNHDA and CDR2 is SQIVND in the germline V gene (reference sequence). CDR3: CASSDPPGAAEAFF. The DNA of the CDR3 is TGTGCCAGTAGTGACCCCCCGGGGGCAGCTGAAGCTTTCTTT. The full variable domain, in which reference TRBV19 and TRBJ1-1 provide the parts outside the CDR3, is DGGITQSPKYLFRKEGQNVTLSCEQNLNHDAMYWYRQDPGQGLRLIYYSQIVNDFQKGDIAEGYSVSREKKESFPLTVTSAQKNPTAFYLCASSDPPGAAEAFFGQGTRLTVV.

This clonotype was counted only a few times. The chain employs TRBV2 and TRBJ2-3, with TRBD2 matching over 10 bases. This CDR3 has 15 amino acids. CDR1 and CDR2 (germline): SNHLY, FYNNEI. V lost 10 bases, J lost 3 bases, and 10 bases stayed unmatched. The CDR3: CAKSSGGQPTDTQYF. In DNA, the CDR3 is TGTGCCAAGTCTAGCGGGGGCCAACCAACAGATACGCAGTATTTT.

Only a few counts were recorded for this clonotype. The V and J genes are TRBV7-9 and TRBJ1-1, with 8 bases fitting TRBD1. The germline gives CDR1 SEHNR, CDR2 FQNEAQ (reference sequence). This CDR3 region has 16 residues. Germline trimming cut 0 bases from V and 4 bases from J; bases unmatched to any gene: 7. The CDR3 is CASSLASGGYSTEAFF. The DNA of the CDR3 is TGTGCCAGCAGCTTAGCGTCAGGGGGCTATAGCACTGAAGCTTTCTTT.

This clonotype was seen a handful of times. The rearrangement links TRBV27 to TRBJ1-2; a possible D gene is TRBD1 (6 bases). CDR1 and CDR2 (germline): MNHEY, SMNVEV (reference sequence). The CDR3 runs to 11 residues. In DNA, the CDR3 is TGTGCTAGGACAGCGACCTATGGCTACACCTTC. Translated: CARTATYGYTF.

Ten or more counts support this clonotype. The rearrangement uses TRBV27 and TRBJ2-3, with TRBD1 identical over 9 bases. The CDR3 sequence is 15 residues long. Looked up from germline, CDR1 is MNHEY and CDR2 is SMNVEV (reference sequence). The V and J ends lost 6 bases and 3 bases, in that order; junction bases with no gene match: 7. The chain's CDR3 is CASSPGTGTTDTQYF. CDR3 nucleotides: TGTGCCAGCAGCCCCGGGACAGGGACGACAGATACGCAGTATTTT.

This clonotype showed up many times. This rearrangement joins TRBV12-3 or TRBV12-4 to TRBJ2-7; 7 bases match TRBD1. J gave up 3 bases and V 6 bases, and 11 bases lay outside the gene matches. The CDR3 covers 15 residues. Here the CDR3 reads CASSQRGQLNYEQYF. The CDR3 DNA follows: TGTGCCAGCAGCCAAAGGGGACAGCTCAACTACGAGCAGTACTTC.

This clonotype was observed many times. The CDR3 here is CASSPPPRGRGYTF. CDR3 in DNA: TGTGCCAGCTCACCTCCGCCCAGGGGGCGAGGCTACACCTTC. The chain carries TRBV18 and TRBJ1-2; TRBD1 matches at 8 bases. Germline values: CDR1 KGHSH, CDR2 LQKENI. The CDR3 consists of 14 residues. The ends lost 3 bases at V and 8 bases at J; junction bases unmatched: 8. The variable domain in full, completed from reference TRBV18 and TRBJ1-2, reads NAGVMQNPRHLVRRRGQEARLRCSPMKGHSHVYWYRQLPEEGLKFMVYLQKENIIDESGMPKERFSAEFPKEGPSILRIQQVVRGDSAAYFCASSPPPRGRGYTFGSGTRLTVV.